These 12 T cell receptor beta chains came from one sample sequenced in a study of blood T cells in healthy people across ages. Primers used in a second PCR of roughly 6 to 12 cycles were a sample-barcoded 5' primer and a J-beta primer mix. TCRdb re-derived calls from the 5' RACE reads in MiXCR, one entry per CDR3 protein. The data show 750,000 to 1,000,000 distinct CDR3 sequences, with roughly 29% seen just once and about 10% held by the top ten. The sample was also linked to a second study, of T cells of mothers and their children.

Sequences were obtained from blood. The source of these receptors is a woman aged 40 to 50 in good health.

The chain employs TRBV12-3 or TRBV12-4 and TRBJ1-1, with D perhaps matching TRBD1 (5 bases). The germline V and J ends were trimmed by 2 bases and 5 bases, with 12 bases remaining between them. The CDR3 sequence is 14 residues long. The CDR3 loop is CASSLHGGKTEAFF. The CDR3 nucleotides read TGTGCCAGCAGTTTACATGGGGGTAAGACTGAAGCTTTCTTT.

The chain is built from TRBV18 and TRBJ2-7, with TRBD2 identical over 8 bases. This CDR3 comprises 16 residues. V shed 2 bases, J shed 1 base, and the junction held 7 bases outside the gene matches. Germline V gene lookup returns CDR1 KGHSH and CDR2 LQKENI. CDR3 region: CASSPAGGLSSYEQYF. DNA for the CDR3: TGTGCCAGCTCACCAGCGGGGGGACTTTCTTCCTACGAGCAGTACTTC.

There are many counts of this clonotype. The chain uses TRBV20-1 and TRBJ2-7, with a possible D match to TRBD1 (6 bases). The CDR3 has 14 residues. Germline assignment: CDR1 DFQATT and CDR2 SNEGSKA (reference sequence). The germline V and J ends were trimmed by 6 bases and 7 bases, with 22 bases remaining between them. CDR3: CSAGSALDGQEQYF. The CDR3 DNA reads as TGCAGTGCCGGGTCGGCTCTGGACGGACAGGAGCAGTACTTC.

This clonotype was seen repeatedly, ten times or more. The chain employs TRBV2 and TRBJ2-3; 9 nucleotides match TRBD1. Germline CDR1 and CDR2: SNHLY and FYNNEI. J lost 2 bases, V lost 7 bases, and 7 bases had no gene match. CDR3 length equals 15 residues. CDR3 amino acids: CASKARDRATDTQYF. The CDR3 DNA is TGTGCCAGCAAGGCCCGGGACAGGGCCACAGATACGCAGTATTTT. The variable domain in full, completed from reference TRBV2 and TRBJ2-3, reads EPEVTQTPSHQVTQMGQEVILRCVPISNHLYFYWYRQILGQKVEFLVSFYNNEISEKSEIFDDQFSVERPDGSNFTLKIRSTKLEDSAMYFCASKARDRATDTQYFGPGTRLTVL.

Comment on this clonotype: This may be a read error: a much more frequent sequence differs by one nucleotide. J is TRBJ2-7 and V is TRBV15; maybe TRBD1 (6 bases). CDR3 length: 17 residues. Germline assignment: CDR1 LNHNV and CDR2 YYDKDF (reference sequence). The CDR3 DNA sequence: TGTGCCATCAGCCCCCCCCAAACGCAGGGGCGAGGAGACGAGCAGTACTTC. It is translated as CAISPPQTQGRGDEQYF.

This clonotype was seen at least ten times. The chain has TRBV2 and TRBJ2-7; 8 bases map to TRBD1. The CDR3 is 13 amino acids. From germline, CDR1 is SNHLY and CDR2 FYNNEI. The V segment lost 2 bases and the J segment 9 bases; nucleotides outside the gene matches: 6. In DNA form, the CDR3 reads TGTGCCAGCAGTGAACCCGGGACAGGTATGCAGTACTTC. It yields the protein CASSEPGTGMQYF. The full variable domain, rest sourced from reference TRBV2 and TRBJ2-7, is EPEVTQTPSHQVTQMGQEVILRCVPISNHLYFYWYRQILGQKVEFLVSFYNNEISEKSEIFDDQFSVERPDGSNFTLKIRSTKLEDSAMYFCASSEPGTGMQYFGPGTRLTVT.

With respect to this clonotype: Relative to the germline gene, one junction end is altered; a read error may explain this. As DNA, the CDR3 is TGTGCCGGCAGGCCGGGACCAGCGGGCTACGAGCAGTACTTC. This sequence encodes CAGRPGPAGYEQYF. The gene calls are TRBV2 and TRBJ2-7; a possible D gene is TRBD2 (6 bases). Germline CDR1 is SNHLY and CDR2 is FYNNEI. The CDR3 covers 14 residues.

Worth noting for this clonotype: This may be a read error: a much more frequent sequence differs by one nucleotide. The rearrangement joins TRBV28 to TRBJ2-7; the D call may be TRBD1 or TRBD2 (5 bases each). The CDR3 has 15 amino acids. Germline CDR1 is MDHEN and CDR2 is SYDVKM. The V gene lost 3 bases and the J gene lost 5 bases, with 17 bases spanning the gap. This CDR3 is CASSFSEGRRDEQYF. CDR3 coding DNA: TGTGCCAGCAGTTTTAGCGAGGGACGGCGGGACGAGCAGTACTTC.

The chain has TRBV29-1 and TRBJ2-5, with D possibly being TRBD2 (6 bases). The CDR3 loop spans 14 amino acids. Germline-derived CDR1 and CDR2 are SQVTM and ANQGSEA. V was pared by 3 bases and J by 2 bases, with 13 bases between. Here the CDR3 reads CSVDYRGSQETQYF. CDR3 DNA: TGCAGCGTTGACTACCGGGGGTCACAAGAGACCCAGTACTTC.

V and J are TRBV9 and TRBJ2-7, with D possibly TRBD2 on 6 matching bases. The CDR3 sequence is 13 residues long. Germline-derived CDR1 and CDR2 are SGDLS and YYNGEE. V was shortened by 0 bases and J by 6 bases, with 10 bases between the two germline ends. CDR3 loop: CASSVDLGGEQYF. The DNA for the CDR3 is TGTGCCAGCAGCGTAGATCTCGGGGGCGAGCAGTACTTC.

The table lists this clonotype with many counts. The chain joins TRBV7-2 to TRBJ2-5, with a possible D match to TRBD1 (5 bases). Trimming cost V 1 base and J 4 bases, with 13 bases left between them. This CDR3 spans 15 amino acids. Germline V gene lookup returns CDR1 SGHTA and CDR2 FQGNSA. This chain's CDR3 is CASSLVAGHAETQYF. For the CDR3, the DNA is TGTGCCAGCAGCTTAGTGGCAGGGCATGCAGAGACCCAGTACTTC.

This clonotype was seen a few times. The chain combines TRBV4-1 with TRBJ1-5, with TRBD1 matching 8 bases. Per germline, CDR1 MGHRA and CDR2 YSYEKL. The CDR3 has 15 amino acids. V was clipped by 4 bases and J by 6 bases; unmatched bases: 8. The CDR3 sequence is CASSPGQGNVQPQHF. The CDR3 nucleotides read TGCGCCAGCAGCCCAGGACAGGGTAATGTTCAGCCCCAGCATTTT.